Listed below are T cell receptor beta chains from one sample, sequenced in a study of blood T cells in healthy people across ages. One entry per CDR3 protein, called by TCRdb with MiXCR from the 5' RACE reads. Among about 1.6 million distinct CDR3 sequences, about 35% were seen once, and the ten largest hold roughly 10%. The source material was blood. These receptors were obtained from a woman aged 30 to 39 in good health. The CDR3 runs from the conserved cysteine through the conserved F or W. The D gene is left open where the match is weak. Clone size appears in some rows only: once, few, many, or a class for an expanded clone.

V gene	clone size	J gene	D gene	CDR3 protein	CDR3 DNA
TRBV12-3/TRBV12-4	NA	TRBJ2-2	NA	CASSWAGSTGELFF	TGTGCCAGCAGTTGGGCGGGGTCAACCGGGGAGCTGTTTTTT
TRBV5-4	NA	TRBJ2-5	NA	CASSDTRVLETQYF	TGTGCCAGCAGCGATACCAGGGTATTGGAGACCCAGTACTTC
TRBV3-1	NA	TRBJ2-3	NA	CASSQNGPGRDTQYF	TGTGCCAGCAGCCAGAACGGGCCGGGACGAGATACGCAGTATTTT
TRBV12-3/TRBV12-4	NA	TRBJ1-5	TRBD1	CASSREGADQPQHF	TGTGCCAGCAGTCGCGAGGGGGCCGATCAGCCCCAGCATTTT
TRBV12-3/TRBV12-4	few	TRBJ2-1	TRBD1	CASNLGQGDYNEQFF	TGTGCCAGCAACCTGGGACAGGGGGACTACAATGAGCAGTTCTTC
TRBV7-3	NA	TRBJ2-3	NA	CASSSRGRSTDTQYF	TGTGCCAGCAGCTCTAGGGGAAGGAGCACAGATACGCAGTATTTT
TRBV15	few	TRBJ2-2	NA	CATSRDWTGELFF	TGTGCCACCAGCAGAGATTGGACCGGGGAGCTGTTTTTT
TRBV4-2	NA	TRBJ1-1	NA	CASRPGRQDTEAFF	TGTGCCAGCAGACCGGGACGGCAGGATACTGAAGCTTTCTTT
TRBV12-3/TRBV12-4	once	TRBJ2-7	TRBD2	CASTLGTSGRAEQYF	TGTGCCAGCACCTTAGGGACTAGCGGGAGAGCCGAGCAGTACTTC
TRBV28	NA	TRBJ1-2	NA	CTSSNGQAYGYTF	TGTACCAGCAGCAATGGACAAGCCTATGGCTACACCTTC
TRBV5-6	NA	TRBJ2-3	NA	CASSLDSQFTDTQYF	TGTGCCAGCAGCTTGGACAGCCAATTCACAGATACGCAGTATTTT
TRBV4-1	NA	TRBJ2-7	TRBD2	CASSSPSGGGAYEQDF	TGCGCCAGCAGCTCTCCTTCTGGCGGGGGGGCCTACGAGCAGGACTTC
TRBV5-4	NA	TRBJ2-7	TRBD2	CASSNRTSRGAYEQYF	TGTGCCAGCAGCAACCGGACTAGCCGGGGGGCCTACGAGCAGTACTTC
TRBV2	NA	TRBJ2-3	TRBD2	CASSDGTSGRATDTQYF	TGTGCCAGCAGTGACGGGACTAGCGGGAGAGCCACAGATACGCAGTATTTT
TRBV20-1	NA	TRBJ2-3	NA	CSARASRGPDTQYF	TGCAGTGCTAGGGCCAGCAGGGGACCAGATACGCAGTATTTT
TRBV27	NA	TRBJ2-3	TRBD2	CASSLIAGGPPDTQYF	TGTGCCAGCAGTTTAATAGCGGGGGGGCCCCCAGATACGCAGTATTTT
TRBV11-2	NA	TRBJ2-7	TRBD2	CASSLDGSGRRVQYF	TGTGCCAGCAGCTTAGATGGTAGCGGGAGAAGGGTGCAGTACTTC
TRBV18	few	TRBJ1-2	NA	CASASEGRSYGYTF	TGTGCCAGCGCCTCGGAGGGAAGGTCCTATGGCTACACCTTC
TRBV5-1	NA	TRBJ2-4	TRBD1	CASSLDRGRFGIQYF	TGCGCCAGCAGCTTGGACAGGGGGCGATTTGGCATTCAGTACTTC
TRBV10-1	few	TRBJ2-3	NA	CASSESARGSSTDTQYF	TGCGCCAGCAGTGAGTCCGCCCGGGGATCCAGCACAGATACGCAGTATTTT
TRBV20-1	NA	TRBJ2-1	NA	CSAHPNWVASRTYNEQFF	TGCAGTGCACACCCAAATTGGGTGGCTAGCCGCACCTACAATGAGCAGTTCTTC
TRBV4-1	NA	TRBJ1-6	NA	CASSQTPPTGLLSPLHF	TGCGCCAGCAGCCAAACCCCCCCGACAGGACTTCTTTCACCCCTCCACTTT
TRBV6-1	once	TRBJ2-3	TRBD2	CASRRFQSGGSTDTQYF	TGTGCCAGCAGGCGATTCCAGAGCGGGGGTAGCACAGATACGCAGTATTTT